The next 26 T cell receptor beta chains were all read from a single sample in a study of blood T cell repertoires in COVID-19. Generated by immunoSEQ multiplex PCR, the TCRdb table keeps only in-frame clones and is missing some. The data contain 150,000 or so clones, roughly 88% of them singletons. The sequenced sample was PBMCs or T cells enriched from blood (not recorded which). Receptors were obtained from a woman aged 25 to 45 with acute COVID-19.

J is TRBJ1-1 and V is TRBV6-5; 7 nucleotides agree with TRBD1. The J segment lost 0 bases and the V segment lost 6 bases, leaving 7 bases of the junction unmatched. Germline assignment: CDR1 MNHEY and CDR2 SVGAGI. CDR3 length: 15 amino acids. The CDR3 nucleotides read TGTGCCAGCAGAAACGTGGACAGGTTGAACACTGAAGCTTTCTTT. Its translation is CASRNVDRLNTEAFF.

The genes are TRBV14 and TRBJ2-3; D not certain. With 3 bases removed from V and 8 bases from J, the gap between germline ends came to 9 bases. CDR3 length equals 12 residues. Germline-derived CDR1 and CDR2 are SGHDN and FVKESK. The CDR3, as DNA: TGTGCCAGCAGCCACCCGCCCGGTACGCAGTATTTT. This encodes CASSHPPGTQYF.

This clone appeared once. The V gene is TRBV5-1, the J gene TRBJ1-3; D is unresolved. Germline CDR1 reads SGHRS; CDR2 reads YFSETQ. The CDR3 has 15 amino acids. The V gene lost 0 bases and the J gene lost 0 bases, with 7 bases spanning the gap. Here the CDR3 DNA reads TGCGCCAGCAGCTTGGTCGCGAACTCTGGAAACACCATATATTTT. As protein: CASSLVANSGNTIYF.

Worth noting for this clone: The sample contains more than one DNA sequence encoding this CDR3. The rearrangement uses TRBV28 and TRBJ1-2; D is perhaps TRBD1 (6 bases). The CDR3 has 14 amino acids. V was cut by 3 bases and J by 6 bases, with 14 bases left in between. Germline V CDR1 and CDR2: MDHEN, SYDVKM. The CDR3 reads CASSFPLGGHGYTF. The DNA of the CDR3 is TGTGCCAGCAGTTTCCCTCTTGGGGGCCATGGCTACACCTTC.

The chain is built from TRBV10-3 and TRBJ1-1; D not certain. Germline CDR1 ENHRY, CDR2 SYGVKD. Trimming left V 3 bases short and J 1 base short, with 6 bases between. The CDR3 totals 13 residues. CDR3 DNA sequence: TGTGCCATCAGTGAAGCAGGGAACACTGAAGCTTTCTTT. Protein: CAISEAGNTEAFF.

The rearrangement joins TRBV27 to TRBJ1-5; tentative D call: TRBD1 (5 bases). Per the germline V gene, CDR1 is MNHEY and CDR2 is SMNVEV (reference sequence). CDR3 length equals 15 residues. The V end was cut by 5 bases, the J end by 5 bases, with 16 bases between. CDR3 nucleotides: TGTGCCAGCAGTCCAAGCACGGGAGGGGATCAGCCCCAGCATTTT. Protein: CASSPSTGGDQPQHF.

In nucleotides, the CDR3 is TGTGCCAGCGACAACCGCGTAAGCTCCTACGAGCAGTACTTC. This sequence encodes CASDNRVSSYEQYF. This chain links TRBV6-6 with TRBJ2-7; D ambiguous. V was trimmed by 8 bases and J by 0 bases, leaving 14 bases between them. The CDR3 is made up of 14 amino acids. Germline V gene data show CDR1 as MNHNY and CDR2 as SVGAGI (reference sequence).

This chain uses TRBV5-6 with TRBJ2-7; D might be TRBD1 (6 bases). Trimming left V 4 bases short and J 3 bases short, with 26 bases between. There are 18 residues in the CDR3. Germline V gene data show CDR1 as SGHDT and CDR2 as YYEEEE. The CDR3 region has the DNA TGTGCCAGCAGCCGATCTAAAACTACAGGGCCCCAATTCTACGAGCAGTACTTC. Protein sequence: CASSRSKTTGPQFYEQYF.

The gene calls are TRBV25-1 and TRBJ1-1; 10 nucleotides line up with TRBD1. V was pared by 10 bases and J by 0 bases, with 8 bases of the junction left unmatched. Germline V gene sequence: CDR1 MGHDK, CDR2 SYGVNS. The CDR3 loop spans 15 amino acids. The DNA of the CDR3 is TGTGCCACCACCCTGACAGGGGGCATGAACACTGAAGCTTTCTTT. As protein: CATTLTGGMNTEAFF.

The CDR3 reads CASSDSQAHTIYF. The CDR3 bases are TGTGCCAGCAGTGACTCCCAGGCACACACCATATATTTT. This chain links TRBV25-1 with TRBJ1-3; D unclear. V was shortened by 3 bases and J by 8 bases, with 11 bases between the two germline ends. The germline CDR1 and CDR2 sequences are MGHDK and SYGVNS. The CDR3 sequence is 13 residues long.

The CDR3 spells CSASGLAGSGTYEQYF. CDR3 in DNA: TGCAGCGCCTCGGGACTAGCGGGAAGTGGCACCTACGAGCAGTACTTC. The chain couples TRBV29-1 to TRBJ2-7; 13 bases line up with TRBD2. Germline lookup yields CDR1 SQVTM and CDR2 ANQGSEA. With V trimmed by 7 bases and J by 2 bases, 11 bases remained unmatched. This CDR3 region has 16 residues.

The chain is built from TRBV19 and TRBJ2-7; no reliable D call. The CDR3 extends over 13 amino acids. Germline V gives CDR1 LNHDA, CDR2 SQIVND (reference sequence). The V end lost 4 bases, the J end lost 0 bases, and 7 bases lay between the germline ends. Here the CDR3 reads CASSTEYSYEQYF. The CDR3 DNA is TGTGCCAGTAGTACAGAATACTCCTACGAGCAGTACTTC.

The rearrangement uses TRBV19 and TRBJ2-5, with 11 bases identical to TRBD2. V lost 5 bases and J lost 5; bases outside the gene matches: 10. CDR1 is LNHDA, CDR2 SQIVND, per germline (reference sequence). CDR3 length equals 16 residues. The CDR3 DNA is TGTGCCAGTAGTCCGGGGCGCCTAGCGGGAGGCGAGACCCAGTACTTC. It yields the protein CASSPGRLAGGETQYF.

The V and J genes are TRBV27 and TRBJ1-1; 7 bases are shared with TRBD1. The CDR3 contains 15 residues. V shed 4 bases and J 1 base; nucleotides not matched to a gene: 6. CDR1 is MNHEY, CDR2 SMNVEV, per germline (reference sequence). The CDR3 loop is CASSSPGQRNTEAFF. CDR3 nucleotide sequence: TGTGCCAGCAGTTCCCCGGGACAGAGGAACACTGAAGCTTTCTTT.

The chain combines TRBV15 with TRBJ2-4; TRBD2 might be the D (5 bases). V gave up 3 bases and J gave up 1 base, with 22 bases separating them. Germline CDR1 LNHNV, CDR2 YYDKDF (reference sequence). The CDR3 is 19 amino acids. The CDR3 DNA follows: TGTGCCACCAGCAGTTCGACCATCCGGGATAGATGGGCCAAAAACATTCAGTACTTC. Translated: CATSSSTIRDRWAKNIQYF. Filled out from reference TRBV15 and TRBJ2-4, the complete variable domain reads DAMVIQNPRYQVTQFGKPVTLSCSQTLNHNVMYWYQQKSSQAPKLLFHYYDKDFNNEADTPDNFQSRRPNTSFCFLDIRSPGLGDTAMYLCATSSSTIRDRWAKNIQYFGAGTRLSVL.

V usage is TRBV15 and J usage is TRBJ2-3; TRBD2 aligns across 8 bases. With 4 bases clipped from V and 4 bases from J, the junction kept 7 bases outside the gene matches. This CDR3 spans 15 amino acids. Germline V gene lookup returns CDR1 LNHNV and CDR2 YYDKDF (reference sequence). The CDR3 here is CATSIRAGEADTQYF. The CDR3 DNA follows: TGTGCCACCAGCATTCGAGCGGGAGAGGCAGATACGCAGTATTTT.

This clone was counted a few times. V usage is TRBV10-2 and J usage is TRBJ1-3; D not certain. Trimming pared 8 bases from V and 3 bases from J, leaving 8 bases between. The CDR3 sequence is 12 residues long. From germline, CDR1 is WSHSY and CDR2 SAAADI. CDR3 DNA: TGCGCCAGCGCGGGTTTTGGAAACACCATATATTTT. Protein sequence: CASAGFGNTIYF.

This clone has only one observation. The CDR3 DNA sequence: TGTGCCAGCAGCTTTTCGGACTTCTCTGGAAACACCATATATTTT. Translation gives CASSFSDFSGNTIYF. The genes are TRBV7-2 and TRBJ1-3; D gene uncertain. Germline CDR1 reads SGHTA; CDR2 reads FQGNSA. Trimming cost V 3 bases and J 0 bases, with 9 bases left between them. CDR3 length: 15 amino acids. Complete variable domain (other parts from reference TRBV7-2 and TRBJ1-3): GAGVSQSPSNKVTEKGKDVELRCDPISGHTALYWYRQSLGQGLEFLIYFQGNSAPDKSGLPSDRFSAERTGGSVSTLTIQRTQQEDSAVYLCASSFSDFSGNTIYFGEGSWLTVV.

This chain links TRBV7-6 with TRBJ2-7; perhaps TRBD2 as D (5 bases). The CDR3 extends over 15 amino acids. Trimming cost V 2 bases and J 3 bases, with 14 bases left between them. CDR1 is SGHVS, CDR2 FNYEAQ, per germline. CDR3 residues: CASSLRTGSVYEQYF. CDR3 nucleotide sequence: TGTGCCAGCAGCTTAAGAACGGGATCGGTCTACGAGCAGTACTTC.

This chain links TRBV7-9 with TRBJ2-5; tentatively, D is TRBD2 (6 bases). CDR1 and CDR2 (germline): SEHNR, FQNEAQ (reference sequence). The CDR3 is made up of 13 amino acids. Trimming left V 6 bases short and J 0 bases short, with 8 bases between. For the CDR3, the DNA is TGTGCCAGCAGAGGGGACTACCAAGAGACCCAGTACTTC. Its translation: CASRGDYQETQYF.

The J gene is TRBJ1-2, the V gene TRBV4-3; TRBD1 agrees at 7 bases. CDR3 length equals 19 residues. CDR1 is LGHNA, CDR2 YSLEER, per germline. V trimming: 0 bases; J trimming: 8 bases; junction bases outside the gene matches: 21. CDR3 sequence (DNA): TGCGCCAGCAGCCAAGATCGGTCCTACGTGGAGGGGGCGTACTTGGGCTACACCTTC. Protein product: CASSQDRSYVEGAYLGYTF.

The V call is TRBV7-2, the J call TRBJ2-7, with TRBD2 matching 7 bases. The CDR3 has 15 amino acids. CDR1 SGHTA and CDR2 FQGNSA come from the germline V gene. V lost 5 bases and J lost 2; bases outside the gene matches: 9. As DNA, the CDR3 is TGTGCCAGCAGCCCAGCGGGGACTCCTACCTACGAGCAGTACTTC. Encoded protein: CASSPAGTPTYEQYF.

The genes are TRBV18 and TRBJ2-1, with D possibly TRBD2 on 6 matching bases. Looked up from germline, CDR1 is KGHSH and CDR2 is LQKENI. The CDR3 is 12 residues long. Deletions cut 3 bases from V and 12 bases from J, with 12 bases between. DNA for the CDR3: TGTGCCAGCTCACCGGAGGGTCTTCGGCAGTTCTTC. It translates to CASSPEGLRQFF. The full variable domain, rest sourced from reference TRBV18 and TRBJ2-1, is NAGVMQNPRHLVRRRGQEARLRCSPMKGHSHVYWYRQLPEEGLKFMVYLQKENIIDESGMPKERFSAEFPKEGPSILRIQQVVRGDSAAYFCASSPEGLRQFFGPGTRLTVL.

The V call is TRBV30, the J call TRBJ1-5; maybe TRBD1 (5 bases). Between the trimmed V and J ends, which lost 5 bases and 1 base, there was a span of 9 bases. From germline, CDR1 is GTSNPN and CDR2 SVGIG (reference sequence). This CDR3 region has 13 residues. The CDR3 protein is CAWEQGSNQPQHF. Here the CDR3 DNA reads TGTGCCTGGGAGCAGGGCAGCAATCAGCCCCAGCATTTT.

The chain combines TRBV6-5 with TRBJ2-7; possible D gene TRBD2, 5 bases. Germline CDR1 MNHEY, CDR2 SVGAGI. CDR3 length equals 15 residues. The V and J ends lost 2 bases and 6 bases respectively, with 17 bases between them. CDR3 DNA sequence: TGTGCCAGCAGTTACCCCGGGATTGTGACTTCCGAGCAGTACTTC. It is translated as CASSYPGIVTSEQYF.

The chain links TRBV5-1 to TRBJ2-1; maybe TRBD2 (5 bases). V was clipped by 0 bases and J by 5 bases, with 12 bases between them. The germline V gene encodes CDR1 SGHRS and CDR2 YFSETQ. CDR3 length: 15 residues. CDR3 residues: CASSLARSVDNEQFF. The CDR3, as DNA: TGCGCCAGCAGCTTGGCTCGTAGCGTCGACAATGAGCAGTTCTTC.